Listed below are T cell receptor beta chains from one sample, sequenced in a study of T cell responses to AZD1222 COVID-19 vaccine. Some clones are missing from TCRdb's copy, which holds only in-frame ones; the method was immunoSEQ multiplex PCR. The sample contains about 150,000 clones, roughly 90% of which appear only once. Source: peripheral blood, taken on day 0 of AZD1222 vaccination. Source of these receptors: an adult in good health. The CDR3 runs from the conserved cysteine through the conserved F or W. D genes are given only for firm matches. The size field is filled for only some rows; it gives once, few, many or a size class.

- | TRBJ2-2 | TRBV2 | - | CASSERIPNTGELFF | TGTGCCAGCAGTGAAAGGATACCGAACACCGGGGAGCTGTTTTTT
- | TRBJ1-3 | TRBV6-5 | - | CASRLRSGNTIYF | TGTGCCAGCCGCCTCCGATCTGGAAACACCATATATTTT
- | TRBJ1-2 | TRBV3-1/TRBV3-2 | - | CASSPTAQAIHGYTF | TGTGCCAGCAGCCCCACGGCGCAGGCAATTCACGGCTACACCTTC
TRBD1 | TRBJ2-1 | TRBV28 | - | CASSLAGGPEQFF | TGTGCCAGCAGTTTGGCAGGGGGCCCTGAGCAGTTCTTC
TRBD2 | TRBJ2-7 | TRBV6-5 | - | CASSYSTSGTYEQYF | TGTGCCAGCAGTTACTCGACTAGCGGAACCTACGAGCAGTACTTC
TRBD2 | TRBJ2-3 | TRBV13 | - | CASSLDRGVISGVTRDTQYF | TGTGCCAGCAGCTTAGACCGGGGGGTGATTAGCGGGGTGACTCGGGATACGCAGTATTTT
TRBD2 | TRBJ2-5 | TRBV4-3 | few | CASSPNVGLARETQYF | TGCGCCAGCAGCCCCAATGTGGGACTAGCTCGAGAGACCCAGTACTTC
TRBD2 | TRBJ2-5 | TRBV2 | - | CASSRSGGRGQYF | TGTGCCAGCAGTAGAAGCGGGGGAAGGGGCCAGTACTTC
- | TRBJ2-7 | TRBV6-5 | - | CASSYRDRYEQYF | TGTGCCAGCAGTTATCGCGACAGATACGAGCAGTACTTC
- | TRBJ1-2 | TRBV6-5 | - | CASRRGNNYGYTF | TGTGCCAGCAGGAGGGGCAATAACTATGGCTACACCTTC
TRBD1 | TRBJ2-3 | TRBV6-1 | - | CASSAGTGVYPDTQYF | TGTGCCAGCAGTGCCGGGACAGGGGTCTACCCAGATACGCAGTATTTT
- | TRBJ1-2 | TRBV28 | - | CASSLNGGRVYGYTF | TGTGCCAGCAGTTTAAATGGGGGGCGGGTCTATGGCTACACCTTC
- | TRBJ2-1 | TRBV27 | - | CASSYWTEVGLKWNEQFF | TGTGCCAGCAGTTATTGGACCGAAGTGGGATTGAAGTGGAATGAGCAGTTCTTC
- | TRBJ1-1 | TRBV19 | once | CASSTGGGQNTEAFF | TGTGCCAGTAGTACCGGTGGGGGACAGAACACTGAAGCTTTCTTT
- | TRBJ2-5 | TRBV12-3/TRBV12-4 | - | CASTSTGKETQYF | TGTGCCAGCACCTCCACAGGGAAAGAGACCCAGTACTTC
- | TRBJ2-7 | TRBV21-1 | - | CASSKGSGGLAGGDSLREQYF | TGTGCCAGCAGCAAGGGTTCGGGGGGACTAGCGGGAGGGGACAGCTTAAGGGAGCAGTACTTC
- | TRBJ1-5 | TRBV7-2 | - | CASSLAPAGSNQPQHF | TGTGCCAGCAGCCTCGCCCCGGCGGGGTCCAATCAGCCCCAGCATTTT
- | TRBJ2-3 | TRBV29-1 | - | CSVDQGDTQYF | TGCAGCGTTGACCAGGGGGATACGCAGTATTTT
- | TRBJ2-2 | TRBV27 | few | CASSLSTGELFF | TGTGCCAGCAGTTTAAGCACCGGGGAGCTGTTTTTT
- | TRBJ1-4 | TRBV7-4 | - | CASSLDKRLTTNEKLFF | TGTGCCAGCAGCTTAGACAAAAGGTTAACAACTAATGAAAAACTGTTTTTT
- | TRBJ2-1 | TRBV18 | - | CASSPSVGTTYNEQFF | TGTGCCAGCTCACCATCAGTCGGGACCACCTACAATGAGCAGTTCTTC
- | TRBJ2-3 | TRBV7-2 | few | CASSLKSGLSVDTQYF | TGTGCCAGCAGTTTGAAATCGGGATTATCAGTAGATACGCAGTATTTT
- | TRBJ2-3 | TRBV3-1/TRBV3-2 | - | CASTSLFSGTQYF | TGTGCCAGCACCTCCTTATTTTCGGGTACGCAGTATTTT
TRBD1 | TRBJ1-2 | TRBV6-6 | - | CASSTEGAHYGYTF | TGTGCCAGCAGTACGGAGGGGGCCCACTATGGCTACACCTTC
- | TRBJ2-7 | TRBV30 | - | CAWSGSSNEQYF | TGTGCCTGGAGTGGGTCTAGCAACGAGCAGTACTTC
- | TRBJ1-2 | TRBV11-3 | - | CASSLDSLHRGYTF | TGTGCCAGCAGCTTAGACTCCCTACATCGGGGCTACACCTTC
TRBD2 | TRBJ2-1 | TRBV6-1 | - | CASSKGGGLAASEQFF | TGTGCCAGCAGTAAAGGGGGGGGACTAGCGGCTAGTGAGCAGTTCTTC
TRBD2 | TRBJ2-2 | TRBV19 | few | CAATGTRGGELFF | TGTGCCGCCACCGGGACTAGGGGCGGGGAGCTGTTTTTT
- | TRBJ1-6 | TRBV4-3 | - | CASSQDLGGRNSPLHF | TGCGCCAGCAGCCAAGATTTGGGGGGGCGCAATTCACCCCTCCACTTT
- | TRBJ2-7 | TRBV5-6 | - | CASRAPGINEQYF | TGTGCCAGCAGGGCTCCGGGGATTAACGAGCAGTACTTC
- | TRBJ2-7 | TRBV6-5 | - | CASSYEGSGSINEQYF | TGTGCCAGCAGTTATGAGGGGAGTGGGAGTATCAACGAGCAGTACTTC
TRBD2 | TRBJ2-3 | TRBV5-1 | - | CASSLLAGYTDTQYF | TGCGCCAGCAGCTTACTAGCGGGATACACAGATACGCAGTATTTT
TRBD2 | TRBJ2-3 | TRBV7-2 | - | CASSPRLAGTDTQYF | TGTGCCAGCAGCCCTAGACTAGCGGGGACAGATACGCAGTATTTT
- | TRBJ2-1 | TRBV3-1/TRBV3-2 | - | CASSQGGEQFF | TGTGCCAGCAGCCAGGGGGGTGAGCAGTTCTTC
- | TRBJ2-7 | TRBV6-5 | once | CASSMSRLGFYEQYF | TGTGCCAGCAGTATGAGCAGGCTTGGTTTCTACGAGCAGTACTTC
- | TRBJ1-3 | TRBV6-2/TRBV6-3 | - | CASSYDGTSGNTIYF | TGTGCCAGCAGTTACGACGGGACCTCTGGAAACACCATATATTTT
- | TRBJ1-1 | TRBV4-3 | - | CASSQVQGTEAFF | TGCGCCAGCAGCCAAGTACAGGGCACTGAAGCTTTCTTT
- | TRBJ1-3 | TRBV27 | - | CASSRRWDAKAGSGNTIYF | TGTGCCAGCAGCCGAAGGTGGGACGCCAAGGCCGGCTCTGGAAACACCATATATTTT
TRBD2 | TRBJ2-5 | TRBV28 | - | CASSLLSGGMGGQETQYF | TGTGCCAGCAGTTTGCTTAGCGGGGGAATGGGGGGACAAGAGACCCAGTACTTC
- | TRBJ1-2 | TRBV4-3 | - | CASSQVSNRAGYTF | TGCGCCAGCAGCCAAGTGAGTAACAGGGCTGGCTACACCTTC
- | TRBJ2-7 | TRBV4-1 | - | CASSQDPGVDISYEQYF | TGCGCCAGCAGCCAAGATCCCGGGGTTGATATCTCCTACGAGCAGTACTTC
- | TRBJ2-7 | TRBV11-2 | once | CASSLSGTAYEQYF | TGTGCCAGCAGCTTAAGCGGCACAGCCTACGAGCAGTACTTC
- | TRBJ2-2 | TRBV5-1 | - | CASSLEGVVTGELFF | TGCGCCAGCAGCTTGGAGGGGGTGGTCACCGGGGAGCTGTTTTTT
- | TRBJ1-1 | TRBV7-2 | - | CASNGRAGKNTEAFF | TGTGCCAGCAACGGGAGAGCGGGGAAGAACACTGAAGCTTTCTTT
- | TRBJ2-3 | TRBV27 | - | CASSRLSRDIGTDTQYF | TGTGCCAGCAGCCGGCTTAGTAGGGATATTGGCACAGATACGCAGTATTTT
- | TRBJ2-1 | TRBV24-1 | - | CATSDWEEQFF | TGTGCCACCAGTGATTGGGAAGAGCAGTTCTTC
TRBD1 | TRBJ1-1 | TRBV6-5 | - | CASRAPGQGPAEAFF | TGTGCCAGCAGGGCGCCTGGACAGGGGCCTGCTGAAGCTTTCTTT
TRBD1 | TRBJ2-1 | TRBV7-7 | - | CARLGQGEGYNEQFF | TGTGCCAGACTGGGACAGGGAGAAGGATACAATGAGCAGTTCTTC
- | TRBJ2-3 | TRBV21-1 | - | CASSRTDRDTQYF | TGTGCCAGCAGCAGGACGGACAGAGATACGCAGTATTTT